This TCR beta chain emerged from a study of CD8 T cells in ankylosing spondylitis. After removal of 3 bases from V and 5 bases from J, the junction contained 12 bases not matched to a gene. This CDR3 region has 16 residues. As for this clonotype: As yet, its antigen is unknown.

The authors made TCR beta libraries by quantitative 5'-RACE with molecular barcodes. TCRdb re-called the 5' RACE reads through MiXCR, storing one row per CDR3 protein. Among some 130,000 distinct CDR3 sequences listed, 17% were seen once. Study-wide findings and caveats: One TCR beta motif, made up of eight or nine highly homologous variants, appeared characteristic of ankylosing spondylitis blood. Matched synovial fluid from ankylosing spondylitis patients was reported to be enriched for disease-linked clones. Some motif variants had been reported before (in reactive arthritis synovial fluid and blood). CD8+ cells made up the disease-linked clones, which were relatively rare in peripheral blood.

This TCR was sampled from a male donor with ankylosing spondylitis. The specimen was blood, either unsorted or a sorted T cell fraction (not recorded which). The V call is TRBV12-3 or TRBV12-4, the J call TRBJ2-5, with 7 bases fitting TRBD1. CDR3 nucleotide sequence: TGTGCCAGCAGTTTGTGGTCGACAGGGATGGGTGAGACCCAGTACTTC. It translates to CASSLWSTGMGETQYF.